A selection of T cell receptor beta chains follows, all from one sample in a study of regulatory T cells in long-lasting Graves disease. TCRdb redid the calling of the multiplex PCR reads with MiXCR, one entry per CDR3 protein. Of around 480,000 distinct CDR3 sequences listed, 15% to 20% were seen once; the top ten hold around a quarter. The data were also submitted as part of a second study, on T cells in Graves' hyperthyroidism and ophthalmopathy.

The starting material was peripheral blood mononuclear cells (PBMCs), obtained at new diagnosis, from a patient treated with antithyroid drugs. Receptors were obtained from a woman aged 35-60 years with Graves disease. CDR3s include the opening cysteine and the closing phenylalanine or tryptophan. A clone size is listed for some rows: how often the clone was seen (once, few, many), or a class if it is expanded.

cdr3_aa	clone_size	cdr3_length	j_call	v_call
CAISRGTGLNTEAFF	many	15	TRBJ1-1	TRBV10-3
CSASGTAGGNEQFF	few	14	TRBJ2-1	TRBV20-1
CASSPWTSGVHNEQFF	many	16	TRBJ2-1	TRBV5-5
CASSIEGVEQYF	.	12	TRBJ2-7	TRBV19
CASSSVTSTDTQYF	many	14	TRBJ2-3	TRBV12-3/TRBV12-4
CASSYSFGSYEQYF	many	14	TRBJ2-7	TRBV6-2/TRBV6-3
CSASLSWEQYF	many	11	TRBJ2-7	TRBV20-1
CASNLRDRGIDTGELFF	.	17	TRBJ2-2	TRBV12-3/TRBV12-4
CASSVEAAGLQPQHF	many	15	TRBJ1-5	TRBV2
CASSPRTGSAYNEQFF	many	16	TRBJ2-1	TRBV27
CASSIQGANQPQHF	many	14	TRBJ1-5	TRBV19
CSAPGSPGEQFF	many	12	TRBJ2-1	TRBV20-1
CASSYSGTLDSGNTIYF	.	17	TRBJ1-3	TRBV6-2/TRBV6-3
CASSVDGGGTGELFF	.	15	TRBJ2-2	TRBV9
CATAARLTGLSNQPQHF	few	17	TRBJ1-5	TRBV15
CASSVGGSYNYGYTF	.	15	TRBJ1-2	TRBV9
CASSLVASGGPSSYEQYF	few	18	TRBJ2-7	TRBV12-3/TRBV12-4
CASTPGGRTEAFF	many	13	TRBJ1-1	TRBV12-3/TRBV12-4
CASSQGSTGTYEQYF	many	15	TRBJ2-7	TRBV4-1
CASSLATGTGSHEQYF	many	16	TRBJ2-7	TRBV7-9
CASSYGTGPETQYF	few	14	TRBJ2-5	TRBV11-3
CASRGESFSPTDTQYF	.	16	TRBJ2-3	TRBV7-2
CASSQDSGITGELFF	few	15	TRBJ2-2	TRBV4-1
CASSFWDERDGYTF	many	14	TRBJ1-2	TRBV12-3/TRBV12-4
CASSPPVASGGQNTGELFF	.	19	TRBJ2-2	TRBV18
CSASGIGLNYGYTF	.	14	TRBJ1-2	TRBV20-1
CSASPTGHYEAFF	many	13	TRBJ1-1	TRBV20-1
CASSYLPGQGNLTEAFF	many	17	TRBJ1-1	TRBV6-5
CASRGLGETQYF	many	12	TRBJ2-5	TRBV2
CASSPGLAGRETQYF	many	15	TRBJ2-5	TRBV12-3/TRBV12-4
CASSLGNRPPTDTQYF	many	16	TRBJ2-3	TRBV7-8
CASSSTHDRVGAFF	many	14	TRBJ1-1	TRBV27
CATRGQENSYNEQFF	many	15	TRBJ2-1	TRBV15
CASSLGTGGFRNTEAFF	.	17	TRBJ1-1	TRBV13
CASSLGRGMETQYF	many	14	TRBJ2-5	TRBV27
CAWSLTGSKSPLHF	.	14	TRBJ1-6	TRBV30
CASSERGGSGNQPQHF	few	16	TRBJ1-5	TRBV25-1
CASSPETGVRQPQHF	many	15	TRBJ1-5	TRBV18
CASREDGRYEQYF	many	13	TRBJ2-7	TRBV6-1
CAWRFGRNSGNTIYF	few	15	TRBJ1-3	TRBV30
CASSQGGGGGAVEQYF	many	16	TRBJ2-7	TRBV3-1
CASSPPTGANTEAFF	many	15	TRBJ1-1	TRBV18
CATSRDRQGASGYTF	.	15	TRBJ1-2	TRBV15
CASSEPWDTEAFF	.	13	TRBJ1-1	TRBV6-1
CASKFSGTGFGNQPQHF	many	17	TRBJ1-5	TRBV28